Each of the 32 T cell receptor beta chains below was sequenced from the same sample in a study of technical replicates of blood from a few donors. Sequencing used immunoSEQ multiplex PCR; TCRdb keeps in-frame clones, though not all of them. The sample lists tens of thousands of clones, 94% occurring once. The sequencing sample was made of T cells isolated from PBMCs. The receptors were gathered from a human donor in good health.

The chain uses TRBV2 and TRBJ2-7; D not resolved. The CDR3 totals 14 residues. Germline V gene sequence: CDR1 SNHLY, CDR2 FYNNEI. Trimming cost V 2 bases and J 0 bases, with 8 bases left between them. CDR3 sequence: CASSEPRSSYEQYF. In DNA form, the CDR3 reads TGTGCCAGCAGTGAACCGAGAAGCTCCTACGAGCAGTACTTC.

The chain has TRBV13 and TRBJ1-3, with 7 nucleotides matching TRBD1. Germline V gene data show CDR1 as PRHDT and CDR2 as FYEKMQ (reference sequence). The length of the CDR3 is 13 residues. V lost 5 bases to trimming and J lost 7 bases; unmatched junction nucleotides: 5. CDR3 bases: TGTGCCAGCAGCAGGGACAGTGTTAACACCATATATTTT. This gives the protein CASSRDSVNTIYF.

The genes are TRBV27 and TRBJ2-7; 7 positions agree with TRBD1. The junction had 12 bases not matched to a gene; V was cut back by 11 bases and J by 2 bases. This CDR3 spans 14 amino acids. CDR1 and CDR2 (germline): MNHEY, SMNVEV (reference sequence). This CDR3 is CACGEGALAYEQYF. The CDR3 DNA is TGTGCCTGCGGAGAGGGGGCTCTCGCCTACGAGCAGTACTTC.

This clone was counted a single time. The V gene is TRBV5-4, the J gene TRBJ2-1; 7 bases agree with TRBD2. Germline assignment: CDR1 SGHNT and CDR2 YYREEE (reference sequence). This CDR3 has 15 residues. The trim removed 2 bases at V and 3 bases at J, leaving 5 bases unmatched. The CDR3 spells CASSLLTGGYNEQFF. CDR3 nucleotide sequence: TGTGCCAGCAGCTTACTGACGGGGGGCTACAATGAGCAGTTCTTC.

As regards this clone: A junction boundary mismatches the germline segment, possibly from a read error. V gene TRBV4-1 combines with J gene TRBJ2-2; the match to TRBD1 covers 12 bases. The CDR3 spans 17 residues. Germline CDR1 is MGHRA and CDR2 is YSYEKL. The CDR3 DNA sequence: TGCGCCAGCAGACAAGGGACAGGGGGCCTGAACACCGGGGAGCTGTTTTTT. Translation: CASRQGTGGLNTGELFF.

This sequence joins TRBV27 and TRBJ2-3, with 11 bases matching TRBD2. J lost 7 bases, V lost 5 bases, and 5 bases had no gene match. The CDR3 consists of 14 residues. Germline values: CDR1 MNHEY, CDR2 SMNVEV (reference sequence). The DNA of the CDR3 is TGTGCCAGCAGTCCACGACTAGCGGGACATACGCAGTATTTT. Encoded protein: CASSPRLAGHTQYF.

This rearrangement joins TRBV4-1 to TRBJ2-7, with TRBD2 matching over 7 bases. Germline lookup yields CDR1 MGHRA and CDR2 YSYEKL. V dropped 4 bases and J dropped 2; count of bases not matched to a gene: 8. The CDR3 loop spans 15 amino acids. The CDR3 sequence: CASSPRSGAPYEQYF. DNA of the CDR3: TGCGCCAGCAGCCCTAGAAGCGGGGCCCCCTACGAGCAGTACTTC.

The rearrangement joins TRBV6-5 to TRBJ1-2; D gene uncertain. The CDR3 contains 10 residues. V lost 10 bases, J lost 4 bases, and 7 bases lay in between. Germline V gene sequence: CDR1 MNHEY, CDR2 SVGAGI. CDR3 in amino acids: CATFGYGYTF. For the CDR3, the DNA is TGTGCCACCTTCGGCTATGGCTACACCTTC.

The genes are TRBV19 and TRBJ2-1; 9 bases match TRBD1. The germline V gene has CDR1 LNHDA and CDR2 SQIVND (reference sequence). This CDR3 region has 16 residues. With 5 bases clipped from V and 1 base from J, the junction kept 6 bases outside the gene matches. The CDR3 DNA is TGTGCCAGTAGTTTAGGACAGGGGCAGTCCTACAATGAGCAGTTCTTC. It is translated as CASSLGQGQSYNEQFF.

The V call is TRBV28, the J call TRBJ1-5; no reliable D call. Germline-derived CDR1 and CDR2 are MDHEN and SYDVKM. The CDR3 spans 15 residues. Trimming shortened V by 6 bases and J by 0 bases, and 12 bases separated the two germline ends. The CDR3 nucleotides read TGTGCCAGCAGGAACAGATTCCCTAGCAATCAGCCCCAGCATTTT. Its translation: CASRNRFPSNQPQHF. The full variable domain, with the rest looked up from reference TRBV28 and TRBJ1-5, is DVKVTQSSRYLVKRTGEKVFLECVQDMDHENMFWYRQDPGLGLRLIYFSYDVKMKEKGDIPEGYSVSREKKERFSLILESASTNQTSMYLCASRNRFPSNQPQHFGDGTRLSIL.

This clone was seen a single time. The chain employs TRBV28 and TRBJ1-4, with a tentative D call TRBD1 (6 bases). Trimming cost V 8 bases and J 0 bases, with 13 bases left between them. The CDR3 runs to 15 residues. CDR1 is MDHEN and CDR2 is SYDVKM in the germline V gene. Here the CDR3 DNA reads TGTGCCAGCTGTCGACGACAGGCAACTAATGAAAAACTGTTTTTT. This codes for CASCRRQATNEKLFF. Complete variable domain (other parts from reference TRBV28 and TRBJ1-4): DVKVTQSSRYLVKRTGEKVFLECVQDMDHENMFWYRQDPGLGLRLIYFSYDVKMKEKGDIPEGYSVSREKKERFSLILESASTNQTSMYLCASCRRQATNEKLFFGSGTQLSVL.

V usage is TRBV4-1 and J usage is TRBJ2-1; D call uncertain. The V end lost 0 bases, the J end lost 7 bases, and 7 bases lay between the germline ends. CDR3 length: 13 amino acids. Germline CDR1 reads MGHRA; CDR2 reads YSYEKL. CDR3 amino acids: CASSQDPGNEQFF. CDR3 nucleotide sequence: TGCGCCAGCAGCCAAGATCCCGGGAATGAGCAGTTCTTC.

The gene calls are TRBV19 and TRBJ1-3, with D perhaps matching TRBD1 (5 bases). CDR3 length: 14 residues. Germline CDR1 LNHDA, CDR2 SQIVND (reference sequence). The V end was cut by 9 bases, the J end by 3 bases, with 15 bases between. Here the CDR3 reads CASEAGISGNTIYF. In nucleotides, the CDR3 is TGTGCCAGCGAGGCAGGGATAAGTGGAAACACCATATATTTT. The whole variable domain, filled in from reference TRBV19 and TRBJ1-3, reads DGGITQSPKYLFRKEGQNVTLSCEQNLNHDAMYWYRQDPGQGLRLIYYSQIVNDFQKGDIAEGYSVSREKKESFPLTVTSAQKNPTAFYLCASEAGISGNTIYFGEGSWLTVV.

This chain uses TRBV9 with TRBJ2-2; 13 bases map to TRBD2. Germline CDR1 SGDLS, CDR2 YYNGEE. The CDR3 has 18 amino acids. The junction had 11 bases not matched to a gene; V was cut back by 4 bases and J by 5 bases. The CDR3 bases are TGTGCCAGCAGCCCACTAGCGGGAGGGCCAGTAAGGACCGGGGAGCTGTTTTTT. Its translation is CASSPLAGGPVRTGELFF.

The V gene is TRBV27, the J gene TRBJ1-1; 7 bases line up with TRBD1. Losses at the gene ends were 6 bases for V and 5 bases for J; bases not matched to a gene: 21. The length of the CDR3 is 18 residues. Germline V lookup: CDR1 MNHEY, CDR2 SMNVEV (reference sequence). The CDR3 coding sequence is TGTGCCAGCAGCCGTCTGAACAGGGGATTGATCCTTCATACTGAAGCTTTCTTT. Protein product: CASSRLNRGLILHTEAFF.

The chain joins TRBV2 to TRBJ2-4; D is ambiguous. CDR1 is SNHLY and CDR2 is FYNNEI in the germline V gene. This CDR3 has 14 amino acids. V was trimmed by 5 bases and J by 9 bases, leaving 17 bases between them. The CDR3 reads CASSLIYLEAIQYF. Written as DNA, the CDR3 is TGTGCCAGCAGTTTAATTTACCTAGAGGCCATTCAGTACTTC.

This sequence joins TRBV28 and TRBJ1-2; 8 nucleotides match TRBD1. V dropped 5 bases and J dropped 8; count of bases not matched to a gene: 16. Germline V lookup: CDR1 MDHEN, CDR2 SYDVKM. The CDR3 consists of 16 residues. CDR3 DNA sequence: TGTGCCAGCAGTCCCGGGACAGGTGTTTATTTGGGGGGCTACACCTTC. Its translation is CASSPGTGVYLGGYTF.

The V gene is TRBV12-5, the J gene TRBJ1-5, with a weak D call TRBD1 (5 bases). Trimming shortened V by 0 bases and J by 2 bases, and 14 bases separated the two germline ends. The CDR3 extends over 17 amino acids. Germline CDR1 is LGHNT and CDR2 is FRNRAP. DNA for the CDR3: TGTGCTAGTGGTTTGGTAATGGGCAGGGCTGGCAATCAGCCCCAGCATTTT. Translated: CASGLVMGRAGNQPQHF.

V usage is TRBV11-3 and J usage is TRBJ2-7; D is ambiguous. The CDR3 covers 17 residues. CDR1 SGHNT and CDR2 YENEEA come from the germline V gene. V lost 0 bases, J lost 4 bases, and 19 bases lay in between. The CDR3 DNA sequence: TGTGCCAGCAGCTTAGAATTGTGGCAGGAAGATTCATACGAGCAGTACTTC. The encoded protein is CASSLELWQEDSYEQYF.

The chain carries TRBV7-6 and TRBJ2-6; possible D gene TRBD1, 6 bases. Trimming removed 2 bases from V and 0 bases from J, with 14 bases in between. The CDR3 is 18 residues long. The germline V gene has CDR1 SGHVS and CDR2 FNYEAQ. Here the CDR3 DNA reads TGTGCCAGCAGCTTATATGCAGGGGCAGACTCTGGGGCCAACGTCCTGACTTTC. This codes for CASSLYAGADSGANVLTF.

V and J are TRBV29-1 and TRBJ1-2, with TRBD1 matching 7 bases. V dropped 7 bases and J dropped 6; count of bases not matched to a gene: 5. This CDR3 comprises 11 residues. Germline CDR1 reads SQVTM; CDR2 reads ANQGSEA. The CDR3 region is CSATGSDGYTF. CDR3 bases: TGCAGCGCGACAGGGTCGGATGGCTACACCTTC.

This clone was found once. The chain combines TRBV5-6 with TRBJ2-1; TRBD2 matches 9 bases. The CDR3 is 15 residues long. V dropped 1 base and J dropped 3; count of bases not matched to a gene: 2. From germline, CDR1 is SGHDT and CDR2 YYEEEE. CDR3: CASSLRREGYNEQFF. In nucleotides, the CDR3 is TGTGCCAGCAGCTTGAGGCGGGAGGGCTACAATGAGCAGTTCTTC.

This clone has a single count. J is TRBJ1-1 and V is TRBV19, with 7 bases identical to TRBD1. The germline gives CDR1 LNHDA, CDR2 SQIVND (reference sequence). This CDR3 spans 13 amino acids. V was clipped by 7 bases and J by 5 bases; unmatched bases: 7. CDR3 sequence: CASTEGAITEAFF. For the CDR3, the DNA is TGTGCCAGTACCGAGGGGGCGATTACTGAAGCTTTCTTT.

The chain is built from TRBV7-2 and TRBJ2-2; no clear D. V was pared by 1 base and J by 6 bases, with 9 bases between. The germline CDR1 and CDR2 sequences are SGHTA and FQGNSA. The CDR3 is made up of 14 amino acids. This CDR3 reads CASSLERVAGELFF. CDR3 DNA: TGTGCCAGCAGCTTAGAGCGCGTAGCCGGGGAGCTGTTTTTT.

The chain recombines TRBV2 with TRBJ2-1; 9 bases align to TRBD1. Germline V gene data show CDR1 as SNHLY and CDR2 as FYNNEI. V was clipped by 2 bases and J by 2 bases; unmatched bases: 16. CDR3 length: 20 residues. CDR3 amino acids: CASSEPDGTGRDIAYNEQFF. CDR3 DNA: TGTGCCAGCAGTGAACCCGACGGGACAGGGAGGGACATAGCCTACAATGAGCAGTTCTTC.

This clone was recorded a few times. V usage is TRBV6-5 and J usage is TRBJ1-1; TRBD1 matches at 9 bases. Germline CDR1 MNHEY, CDR2 SVGAGI. Trimming cost V 7 bases and J 6 bases; bases outside gene matches: 6. The CDR3 has 13 amino acids. The CDR3 reads CASIGTGISEAFF. The CDR3, as DNA: TGTGCCAGCATTGGGACAGGGATTTCTGAAGCTTTCTTT.

The V and J genes are TRBV19 and TRBJ2-7, with TRBD2 matching over 7 bases. This CDR3 is 16 amino acids long. The germline gives CDR1 LNHDA, CDR2 SQIVND (reference sequence). V lost 0 bases, J lost 3 bases, and 8 bases stayed unmatched. CDR3 sequence reads: CASSIDSLAGLYEQYF. The DNA for the CDR3 is TGTGCCAGTAGTATAGATTCGTTAGCGGGTCTCTACGAGCAGTACTTC.

This chain connects TRBV5-5 to TRBJ2-7; possibly TRBD2 for D (6 bases). The CDR3 is 15 residues long. Trimming cost V 0 bases and J 4 bases, with 14 bases left between them. In germline, CDR1 is SGHKS, CDR2 YYEKEE (reference sequence). The DNA of the CDR3 is TGTGCCAGCAGCTTGGAACAGGAGGGGATATACGAGCAGTACTTC. Translated, it gives CASSLEQEGIYEQYF.

The gene calls are TRBV4-1 and TRBJ1-6, with 10 bases lining up with TRBD1. The CDR3 runs to 15 residues. Germline trimming cut 3 bases from V and 8 bases from J; bases unmatched to any gene: 4. The germline gives CDR1 MGHRA, CDR2 YSYEKL. This CDR3 reads CASSQGTGEYSPLHF. CDR3 in DNA: TGCGCCAGCAGCCAGGGGACAGGGGAATATTCACCCCTCCACTTT.

This sequence joins TRBV27 and TRBJ2-3; TRBD1 aligns across 10 bases. CDR1 MNHEY and CDR2 SMNVEV come from the germline V gene (reference sequence). There are 16 residues in the CDR3. Trimming cost V 5 bases and J 3 bases; bases outside gene matches: 8. CDR3 DNA sequence: TGTGCCAGCAGTCCGTGGACAGGGGGACGTACAGATACGCAGTATTTT. Amino acid sequence: CASSPWTGGRTDTQYF.

V is TRBV5-1 and J is TRBJ2-7; TRBD2 aligns across 7 bases. This CDR3 comprises 15 residues. Germline CDR1 reads SGHRS; CDR2 reads YFSETQ. Germline trimming cut 4 bases from V and 0 bases from J; bases unmatched to any gene: 7. The CDR3: CASSPTSVFSYEQYF. The CDR3 region has the DNA TGCGCCAGCAGCCCAACTAGCGTATTCTCCTACGAGCAGTACTTC.

The V and J genes are TRBV29-1 and TRBJ2-1; 10 bases line up with TRBD2. The V gene's germline CDR1 is SQVTM and CDR2 ANQGSEA. This CDR3 spans 14 amino acids. The ends lost 3 bases at V and 8 bases at J; junction bases unmatched: 7. The CDR3 spells CSVELAGVRDEQFF. CDR3 coding DNA: TGCAGCGTTGAGCTAGCGGGAGTTAGGGATGAGCAGTTCTTC.